This is a list of T cell receptor beta chains from one sample in a study of blood T cell repertoires in COVID-19. Sequencing used immunoSEQ multiplex PCR; TCRdb keeps in-frame clones, though not all of them. The sample gives about 460,000 clones, 75% to 90% of which show up once; roughly 8% is in the top ten. Input material: PBMCs or T cells enriched from blood (not recorded which). The source is a woman in her fifties or sixties who had recovered from COVID-19. The CDR3 runs from the conserved cysteine through the conserved F or W. D genes are given only for firm matches.

TRBV5-1	.	CASSKAGSTEAFF
TRBV18	TRBD1	CASSPFGQGAEAFF
TRBV2	TRBD1	CASKKQGADTGELFF
TRBV5-1	.	CASSDEGWETQYF
TRBV7-2	TRBD2	CASSLLGRGGRDTGELFF
TRBV6-2/TRBV6-3	.	CASSYGAVTLENTEAFF
TRBV4-1	.	CASSQGLGQPQHF
TRBV29-1	.	CSVEEQYTGELFF
TRBV2	.	CASSVPRRGFTEAFF
TRBV19	.	CASSIGTSGNTIYF
TRBV6-5	TRBD2	CASIRSGGGEYEQYF
TRBV12-5	TRBD2	CASARGGDSDTQYF
TRBV7-9	TRBD1	CASSSTGALSQETQYF